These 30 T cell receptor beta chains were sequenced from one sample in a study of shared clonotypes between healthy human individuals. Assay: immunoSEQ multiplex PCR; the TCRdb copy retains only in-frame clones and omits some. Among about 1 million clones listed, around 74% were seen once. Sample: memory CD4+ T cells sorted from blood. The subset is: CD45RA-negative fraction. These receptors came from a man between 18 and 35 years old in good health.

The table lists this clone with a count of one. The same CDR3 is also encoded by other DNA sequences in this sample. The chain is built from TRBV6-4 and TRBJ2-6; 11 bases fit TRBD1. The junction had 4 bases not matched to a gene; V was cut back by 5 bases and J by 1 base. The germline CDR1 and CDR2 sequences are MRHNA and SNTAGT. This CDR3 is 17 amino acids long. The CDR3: CASSPGQGASGANVLTF. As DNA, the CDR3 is TGTGCCAGCAGTCCCGGACAGGGGGCTTCTGGGGCCAACGTCCTGACTTTC.

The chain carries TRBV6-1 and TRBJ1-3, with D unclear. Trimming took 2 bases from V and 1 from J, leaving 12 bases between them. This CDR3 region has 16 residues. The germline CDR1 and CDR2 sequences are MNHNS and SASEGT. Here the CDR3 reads CASSELSGSSGNTIYF. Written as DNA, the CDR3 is TGTGCCAGCAGTGAATTAAGCGGGTCTTCTGGAAACACCATATATTTT.

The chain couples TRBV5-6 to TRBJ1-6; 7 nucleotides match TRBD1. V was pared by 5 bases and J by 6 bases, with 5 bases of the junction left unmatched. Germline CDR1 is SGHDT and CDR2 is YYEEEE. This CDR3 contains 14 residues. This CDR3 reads CASSPGTVNSPLHF. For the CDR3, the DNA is TGTGCCAGCAGTCCAGGGACAGTTAATTCACCCCTCCACTTT. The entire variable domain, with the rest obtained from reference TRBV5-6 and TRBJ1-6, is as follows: DAGVTQSPTHLIKTRGQQVTLRCSPKSGHDTVSWYQQALGQGPQFIFQYYEEEERQRGNFPDRFSGHQFPNYSSELNVNALLLGDSALYLCASSPGTVNSPLHFGNGTRLTVT.

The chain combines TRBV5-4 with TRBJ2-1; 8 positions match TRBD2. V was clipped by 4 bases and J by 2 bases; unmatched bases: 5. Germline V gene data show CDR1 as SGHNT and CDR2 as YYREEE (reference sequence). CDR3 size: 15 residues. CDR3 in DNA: TGTGCCAGCAGCCAGCGGGGGCCCACCTACAATGAGCAGTTCTTC. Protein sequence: CASSQRGPTYNEQFF.

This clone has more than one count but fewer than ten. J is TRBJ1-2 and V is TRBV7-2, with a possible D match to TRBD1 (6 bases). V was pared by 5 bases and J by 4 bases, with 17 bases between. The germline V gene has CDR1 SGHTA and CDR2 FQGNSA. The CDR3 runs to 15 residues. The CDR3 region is CASSPVSTGSYGYTF. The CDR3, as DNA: TGTGCCAGCAGCCCCGTTTCAACAGGGAGCTATGGCTACACCTTC. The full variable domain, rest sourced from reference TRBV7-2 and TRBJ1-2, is GAGVSQSPSNKVTEKGKDVELRCDPISGHTALYWYRQSLGQGLEFLIYFQGNSAPDKSGLPSDRFSAERTGGSVSTLTIQRTQQEDSAVYLCASSPVSTGSYGYTFGSGTRLTVV.

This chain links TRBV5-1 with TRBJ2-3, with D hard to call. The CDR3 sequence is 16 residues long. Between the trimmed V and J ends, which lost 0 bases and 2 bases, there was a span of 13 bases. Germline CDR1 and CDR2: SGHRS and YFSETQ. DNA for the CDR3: TGCGCCAGCAGCTTGGTTCGGCAGACCTCCACAGATACGCAGTATTTT. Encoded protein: CASSLVRQTSTDTQYF.

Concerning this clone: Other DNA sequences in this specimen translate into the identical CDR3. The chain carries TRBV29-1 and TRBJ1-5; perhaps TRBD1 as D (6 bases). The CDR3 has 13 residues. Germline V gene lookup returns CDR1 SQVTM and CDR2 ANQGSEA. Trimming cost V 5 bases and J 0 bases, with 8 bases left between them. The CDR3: CSVRQDSNQPQHF. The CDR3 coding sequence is TGCAGCGTTAGACAGGATAGCAATCAGCCCCAGCATTTT.

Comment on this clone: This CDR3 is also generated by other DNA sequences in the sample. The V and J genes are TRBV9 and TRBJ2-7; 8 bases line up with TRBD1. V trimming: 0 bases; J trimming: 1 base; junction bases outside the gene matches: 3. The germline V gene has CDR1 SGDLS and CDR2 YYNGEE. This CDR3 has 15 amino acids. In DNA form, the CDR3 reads TGTGCCAGCAGCGTAGGGGGGACAGGTTCCTACGAGCAGTACTTC. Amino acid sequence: CASSVGGTGSYEQYF.

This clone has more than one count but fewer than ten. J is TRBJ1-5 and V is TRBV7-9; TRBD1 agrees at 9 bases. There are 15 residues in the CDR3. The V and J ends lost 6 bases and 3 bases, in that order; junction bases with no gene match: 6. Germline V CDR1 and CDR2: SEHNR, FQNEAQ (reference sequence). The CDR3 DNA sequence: TGTGCCAGCAGTCCAGACAGGGGGGTCAATCAGCCCCAGCATTTT. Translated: CASSPDRGVNQPQHF.

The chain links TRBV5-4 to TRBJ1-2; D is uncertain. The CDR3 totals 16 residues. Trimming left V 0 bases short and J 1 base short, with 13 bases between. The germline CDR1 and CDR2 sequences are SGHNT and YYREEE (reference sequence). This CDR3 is CASSLVGGSINYGYTF. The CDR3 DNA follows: TGTGCCAGCAGCTTGGTCGGCGGATCTATTAACTATGGCTACACCTTC.

The CDR3 DNA is TGTGCCACCAGACTAGCGGGGGGATTAAGTACAGATACGCAGTATTTT. Its protein is CATRLAGGLSTDTQYF. This rearrangement joins TRBV10-3 to TRBJ2-3; 13 bases are a match to TRBD2. Germline values: CDR1 ENHRY, CDR2 SYGVKD. This CDR3 region has 16 residues. The ends lost 10 bases at V and 3 bases at J; junction bases unmatched: 10.

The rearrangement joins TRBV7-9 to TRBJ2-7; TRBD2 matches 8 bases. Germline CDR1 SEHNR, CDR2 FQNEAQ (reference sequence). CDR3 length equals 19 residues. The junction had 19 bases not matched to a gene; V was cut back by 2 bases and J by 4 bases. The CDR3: CASSLLPVLAARRGYEQYF. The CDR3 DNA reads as TGTGCCAGCAGCTTACTCCCGGTACTAGCGGCTCGGAGGGGTTACGAGCAGTACTTC.

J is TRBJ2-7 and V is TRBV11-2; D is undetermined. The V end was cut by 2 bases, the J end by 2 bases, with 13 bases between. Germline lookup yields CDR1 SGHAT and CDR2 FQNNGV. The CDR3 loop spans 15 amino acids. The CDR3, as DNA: TGTGCCAGCAGCTTATTTTCTGCCTCGACCTACGAGCAGTACTTC. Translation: CASSLFSASTYEQYF.

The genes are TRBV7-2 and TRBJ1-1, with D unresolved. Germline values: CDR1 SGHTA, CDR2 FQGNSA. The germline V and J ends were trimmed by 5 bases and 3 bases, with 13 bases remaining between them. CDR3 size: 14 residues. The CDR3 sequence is CASSPRGQYTEAFF. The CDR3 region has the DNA TGTGCCAGCAGCCCACGTGGGCAGTACACTGAAGCTTTCTTT.

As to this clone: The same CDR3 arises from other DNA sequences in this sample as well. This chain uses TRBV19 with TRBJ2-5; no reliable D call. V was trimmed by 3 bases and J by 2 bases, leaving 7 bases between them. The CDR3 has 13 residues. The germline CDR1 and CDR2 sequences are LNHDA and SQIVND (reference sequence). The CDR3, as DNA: TGTGCCAGTAGTATTTCCGGGCAAGAGACCCAGTACTTC. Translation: CASSISGQETQYF.

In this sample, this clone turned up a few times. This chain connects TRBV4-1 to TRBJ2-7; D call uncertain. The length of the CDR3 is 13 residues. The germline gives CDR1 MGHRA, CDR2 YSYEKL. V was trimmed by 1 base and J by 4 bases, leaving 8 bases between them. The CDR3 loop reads CASSQGVGYEQYF. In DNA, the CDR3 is TGCGCCAGCAGCCAAGGAGTGGGGTACGAGCAGTACTTC.

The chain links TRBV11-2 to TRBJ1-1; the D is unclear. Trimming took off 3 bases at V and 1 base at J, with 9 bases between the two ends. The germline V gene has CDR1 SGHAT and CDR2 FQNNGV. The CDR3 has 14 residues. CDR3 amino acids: CASSFWGQNTEAFF. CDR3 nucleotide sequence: TGTGCCAGCAGCTTTTGGGGTCAGAACACTGAAGCTTTCTTT. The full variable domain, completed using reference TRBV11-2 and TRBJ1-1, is EAGVAQSPRYKIIEKRQSVAFWCNPISGHATLYWYQQILGQGPKLLIQFQNNGVVDDSQLPKDRFSAERLKGVDSTLKIQPAKLEDSAVYLCASSFWGQNTEAFFGQGTRLTVV.

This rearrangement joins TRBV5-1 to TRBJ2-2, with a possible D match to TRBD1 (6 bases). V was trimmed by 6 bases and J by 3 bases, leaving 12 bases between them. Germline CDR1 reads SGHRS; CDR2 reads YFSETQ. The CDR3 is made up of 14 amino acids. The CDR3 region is CASTGTTHTGELFF. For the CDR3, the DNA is TGCGCCAGCACCGGGACAACACACACCGGGGAGCTGTTTTTT.

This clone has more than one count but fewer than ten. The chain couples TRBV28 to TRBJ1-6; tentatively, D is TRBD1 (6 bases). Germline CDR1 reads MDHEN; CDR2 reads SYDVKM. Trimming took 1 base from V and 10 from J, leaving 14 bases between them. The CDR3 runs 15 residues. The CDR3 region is CASSLSGGRLSPLHF. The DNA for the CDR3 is TGTGCCAGCAGTTTATCGGGGGGGCGCCTGTCACCCCTCCACTTT.

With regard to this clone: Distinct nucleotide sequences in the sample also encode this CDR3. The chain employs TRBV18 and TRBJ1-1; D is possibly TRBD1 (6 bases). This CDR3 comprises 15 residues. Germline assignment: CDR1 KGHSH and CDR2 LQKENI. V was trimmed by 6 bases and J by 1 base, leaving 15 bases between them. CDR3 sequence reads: CASSPKQGANTEAFF. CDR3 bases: TGTGCCAGCTCCCCAAAACAGGGTGCGAACACTGAAGCTTTCTTT.

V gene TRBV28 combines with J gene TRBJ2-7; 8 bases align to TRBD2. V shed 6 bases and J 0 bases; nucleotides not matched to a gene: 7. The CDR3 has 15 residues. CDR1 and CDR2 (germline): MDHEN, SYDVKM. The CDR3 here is CASSLRGGASYEQYF. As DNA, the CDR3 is TGTGCCAGCAGCCTACGGGGGGGGGCCTCCTACGAGCAGTACTTC.

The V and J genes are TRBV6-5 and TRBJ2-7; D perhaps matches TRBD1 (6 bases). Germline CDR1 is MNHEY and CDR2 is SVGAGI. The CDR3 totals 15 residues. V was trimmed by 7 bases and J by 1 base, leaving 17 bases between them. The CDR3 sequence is CASNALTDSSYEQYF. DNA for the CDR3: TGTGCCAGCAACGCCTTGACGGACAGTTCCTACGAGCAGTACTTC.

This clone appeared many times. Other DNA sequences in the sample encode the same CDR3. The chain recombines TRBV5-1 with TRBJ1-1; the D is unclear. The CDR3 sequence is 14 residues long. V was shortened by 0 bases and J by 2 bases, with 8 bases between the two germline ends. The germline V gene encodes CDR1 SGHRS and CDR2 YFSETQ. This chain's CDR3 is CASSLVQRNTEAFF. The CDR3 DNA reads TGCGCCAGCAGCTTGGTCCAGAGAAACACTGAAGCTTTCTTT.

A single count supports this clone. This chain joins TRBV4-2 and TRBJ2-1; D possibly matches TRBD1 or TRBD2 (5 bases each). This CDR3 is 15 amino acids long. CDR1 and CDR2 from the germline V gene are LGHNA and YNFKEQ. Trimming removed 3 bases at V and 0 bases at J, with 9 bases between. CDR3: CASSQGDSSYNEQFF. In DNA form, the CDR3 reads TGTGCCAGCAGCCAGGGGGATAGCTCCTACAATGAGCAGTTCTTC.

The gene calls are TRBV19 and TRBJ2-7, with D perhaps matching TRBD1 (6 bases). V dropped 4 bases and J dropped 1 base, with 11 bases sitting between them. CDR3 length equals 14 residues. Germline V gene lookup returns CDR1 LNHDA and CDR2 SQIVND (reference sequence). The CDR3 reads CASSRQTGSYEQYF. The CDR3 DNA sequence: TGTGCCAGTAGTAGGCAGACAGGATCCTACGAGCAGTACTTC.

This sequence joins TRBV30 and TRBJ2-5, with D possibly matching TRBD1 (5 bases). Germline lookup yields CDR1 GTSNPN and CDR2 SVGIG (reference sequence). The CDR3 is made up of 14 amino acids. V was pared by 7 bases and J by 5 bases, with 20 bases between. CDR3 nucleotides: TGTGCCTCTTCTCTGGGGCTTGTCCAGGAGACCCAGTACTTC. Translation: CASSLGLVQETQYF.

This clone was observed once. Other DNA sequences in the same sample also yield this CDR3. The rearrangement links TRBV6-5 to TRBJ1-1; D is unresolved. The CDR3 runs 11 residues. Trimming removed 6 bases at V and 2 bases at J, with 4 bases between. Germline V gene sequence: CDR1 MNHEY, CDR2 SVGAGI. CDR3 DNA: TGTGCCAGCAGATCTAACACTGAAGCTTTCTTT. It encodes CASRSNTEAFF.

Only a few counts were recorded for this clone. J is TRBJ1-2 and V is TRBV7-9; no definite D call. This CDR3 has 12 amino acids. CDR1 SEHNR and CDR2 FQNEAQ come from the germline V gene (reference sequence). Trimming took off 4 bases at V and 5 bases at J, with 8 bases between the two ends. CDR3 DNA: TGTGCCAGCAGCTACCGGGAGTATGGCTACACCTTC. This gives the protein CASSYREYGYTF.

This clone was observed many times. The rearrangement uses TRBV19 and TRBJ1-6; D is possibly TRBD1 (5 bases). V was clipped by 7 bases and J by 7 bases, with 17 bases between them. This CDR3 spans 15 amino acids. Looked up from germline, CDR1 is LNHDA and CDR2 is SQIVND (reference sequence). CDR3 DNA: TGTGCCAGTACCCGGACATCGATGGGGAATTCACCCCTCCACTTT. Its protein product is CASTRTSMGNSPLHF.

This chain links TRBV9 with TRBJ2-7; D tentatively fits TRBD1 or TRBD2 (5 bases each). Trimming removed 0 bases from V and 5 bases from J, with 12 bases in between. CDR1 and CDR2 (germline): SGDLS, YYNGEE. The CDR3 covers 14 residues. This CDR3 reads CASSVGRGVNEQYF. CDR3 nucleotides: TGTGCCAGCAGCGTAGGTAGGGGAGTGAACGAGCAGTACTTC.